This section outlines one TCR beta chain sequence together with its context. It has no known antigen specificity. One base away there is no much larger clone; base qualities are not given. The time point label for this specimen denotes: patch test 2, 6 weeks after DPC sensitization. The treatment or condition label for this specimen denotes: therapeutic diphenylcyclopropenone sensitization with weekly scalp DPC. At every patch-test visit, the blood draw took place before the patch test was put on. Patients were considered eligible if aged 18 to 70, diagnosed with alopecia and deemed suitable for DPC therapy, and patients were excluded if pregnant. Total RNA was isolated from unfractionated whole blood collected in Tempus Blood RNA tubes. The sample comes from a study of human T cells and chemical hapten exposure (dated by TCRdb to 2020 to 2022). In the study overall: For sensitization, 2% DPC in acetone was applied to a roughly 2 cm by roughly 2 cm area of upper inner arm skin. For TCR sequencing, blood came from 25 to 35 alopecia patients at anywhere from one to four time points (pre-sensitization, 2, 6 and 24 weeks). This study followed changes in the peripheral blood TCR repertoire in vivo during primary and secondary sensitization of alopecia patients to the hapten diphenylcyclopropenone (DPC). Weekly therapeutic DPC doses were additionally applied to the scalp of patients throughout the approximately 25-week study period. Libraries were pooled for sequencing, and per-sample TCR yields varied mainly because of small differences in library volumes within the pool. Blood samples were taken from patients before sensitization (week 0) and at 2, 6 and about 24 weeks after DPC sensitization. Most of the patients in the cohort were female, and the cohort covered alopecia areata with under or over 50% scalp involvement, alopecia totalis and alopecia universalis. Patch testing on the upper back used Finn chambers containing 0.01% DPC, with scoring done after 6 days according to International Contact Dermatitis Research Group standards. Points the paper makes about the study in general: DPC sensitization did not change the number of TCRs with a frequency above 1 in 1000, and there was no evidence of changes in global repertoire structure. Repeated subsampling changed both the strength of the expansion versus patch-test correlation and the threshold at which that correlation became significant. Expanded TCRs formed significantly more large CDR3 similarity clusters than pre-sensitization or healthy control sets, consistent with antigen-driven responses. Patch test score correlated positively with the number of PT1 expanded TCRs, reaching significance at thresholds 8, 16 and 32 but not at 4. Because all patients had alopecia, a presumed autoimmune disease, the immune response of the patients might differ from that of healthy individuals.

Its CDR3 holds 12 amino acids, cysteine through phenylalanine. The read is trimmed to its CDR3 DNA, 36 bases read in frame from base 1. CDR1 and CDR2 (MNHEY, SVGAGI) derive from the germline V gene. Trimming costs V 5 bases and J 5 bases, and their ends lie 9 bases apart. The method behind the library was RACE. Sequencing relied on a NextSeq 500. During library preparation, unique molecular identifiers were attached to individual cDNA molecules so that TCRs could be counted in a quantitative, reproducible way. Both TCR alpha and TCR beta chains were sequenced from each blood RNA sample. Per the authors' processing: A median of about 87,000 TCRs per sample was observed, with a range of about 20,000 to 750,000. V, J and CDR3 annotation of the TCR reads was performed with the Decombinator software suite. For the PS versus PT1 abundance plots, all samples were subsampled to the same number of TCRs (28,000). TCRs were defined as expanded if absent before sensitization and observed at least eight times at the 2-week time point. The public reads were run again by TCRdb, first through fastp at Q25 and then through MiXCR, and only productive beta chains were kept. Each CDR3 protein gets just one entry, which takes the most common genes and DNA from the rows behind it. These V and J calls originate from TCRdb's pipeline instead of the authors' own analysis. The sample includes a few hundred thousand distinct CDR3 sequences, with about 6% observed a single time. About 5% of the sample is taken by the ten largest.

The sequence links TRBV6-5 to TRBJ1-1; there is no confident call for the D gene. The sample was whole blood, taken in connection with sensitization to the hapten diphenylcyclopropenone (DPC). The TCR originated in a woman younger than 30 with alopecia areata. Some clones in this sample may be carry-over from other donors' samples. The bases are TGTGCCAGCAGTGGTAGGGTAACTGAAGCTTTCTTT. Translated, it reads CASSGRVTEAFF.